This paragraph reports one T cell receptor beta chain. The sample comes from a study of shared clonotypes between healthy human individuals. All donors qualified as healthy HIV-negative adults and had experienced no recent acute infections or vaccinations. Profiled with immunoSEQ multiplex PCR; TCRdb holds only in-frame clones, not every one. There are about 1 million clones in the sample; under 80% occur only once, and roughly 1.5% lies in the top ten. The receptor comes from a man aged 18 to 29 in good health. Sequencing was performed on memory CD4+ T cells sorted from blood. The subset was: CD45RA-negative fraction.

The CDR3 DNA is TGTGCCAGCAGCACCGTTGGCGCTAGGGGCTATGGCTACACCTTC. Translating it yields CASSTVGARGYGYTF. The gene calls are TRBV7-9 and TRBJ1-2, with D perhaps TRBD1 (5 bases). Germline V gives CDR1 SEHNR, CDR2 FQNEAQ (reference sequence). The V and J ends lost 5 bases and 4 bases respectively, with 17 bases between them. CDR3 length: 15 residues.